The subject of this entry is one T cell receptor (beta chain). The data are from a study of identical twins. The germline V gene encodes CDR1 DFQATT and CDR2 SNEGSKA (reference sequence). The CDR3 length is 14 residues. The J segment lost 9 bases and the V segment lost 6 bases, leaving 13 bases of the junction unmatched. A single record per CDR3 protein comes from TCRdb applying MiXCR to the 5' RACE reads. The sample yields about 240,000 distinct CDR3 sequences, 9.5% to 15% seen once. This same sample was also part of a study on yellow fever vaccine responses in identical twins.

The clonotype was recovered from a woman aged 18-29 years in good health. The genes are TRBV20-1 and TRBJ2-3, with 9 bases matching TRBD2. The sequenced sample was memory (CD45RO+) T cells sorted from blood. The CDR3 region has the DNA TGCAGTGCCCCGAGCGGGGGGCCACGCGGGACGCAGTATTTT. Its translation: CSAPSGGPRGTQYF.